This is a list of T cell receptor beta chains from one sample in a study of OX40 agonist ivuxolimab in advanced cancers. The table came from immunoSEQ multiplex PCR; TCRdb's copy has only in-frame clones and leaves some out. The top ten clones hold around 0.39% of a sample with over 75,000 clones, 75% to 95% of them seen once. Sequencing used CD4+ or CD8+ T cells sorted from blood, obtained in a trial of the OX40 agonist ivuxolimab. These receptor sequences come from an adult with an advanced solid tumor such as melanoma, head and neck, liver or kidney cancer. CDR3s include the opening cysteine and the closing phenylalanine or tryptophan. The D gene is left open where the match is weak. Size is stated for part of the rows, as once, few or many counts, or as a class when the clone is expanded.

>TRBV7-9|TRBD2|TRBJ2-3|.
TGTGCCAGCAGCTTTCGTGGGAGGGGAGCAGATACGCAGTATTTT
CASSFRGRGADTQYF
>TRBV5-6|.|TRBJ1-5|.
TGTGCCAGCAGCTTCAGGGGCATGGAGCCCCAGCATTTT
CASSFRGMEPQHF
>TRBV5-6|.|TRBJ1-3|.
TGTGCCAGCAGCTTGCGGGAATCCGGAAACACCATATATTTT
CASSLRESGNTIYF
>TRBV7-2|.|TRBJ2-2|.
TGTGCCAGCAGCTATCTTAACACCGGGGAGCTGTTTTTT
CASSYLNTGELFF
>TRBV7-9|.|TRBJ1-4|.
TGTGCCAGCAGTCCCCACGGGGGGACTAATGAAAAACTGTTTTTT
CASSPHGGTNEKLFF
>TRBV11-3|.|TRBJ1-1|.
TGTGCCAGCAGCTTATTCCGGGGGACTGAAGCTTTCTTT
CASSLFRGTEAFF
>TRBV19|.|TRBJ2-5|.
TGTGCCAGTAGTTGGCGGGTAGGGGAGACCCAGTACTTC
CASSWRVGETQYF
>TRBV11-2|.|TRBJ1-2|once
TGTGCCACGTGGGGTAGGAATGGCTACACCTTC
CATWGRNGYTF
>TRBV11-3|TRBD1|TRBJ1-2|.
TGTGCCAGCAGCCCCGGACAGGGGGACTATGGCTACACCTTC
CASSPGQGDYGYTF
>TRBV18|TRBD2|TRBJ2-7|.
TGTGCCAGCTCACCATCCGGGACTAGCGGTTACGAGCAGTACTTC
CASSPSGTSGYEQYF
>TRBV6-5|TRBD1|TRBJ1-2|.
TGTGCCAGCGGACAGGGGGCAAGGGGCTACACCTTC
CASGQGARGYTF
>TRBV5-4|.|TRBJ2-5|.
TGTGCCAGCAGCACAAGGGGGCGGGGAGGGGAGACCCAGTACTTC
CASSTRGRGGETQYF
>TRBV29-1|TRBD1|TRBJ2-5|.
TGCAGCGTCGATACCACAGGGGGTACCCAGTACTTC
CSVDTTGGTQYF
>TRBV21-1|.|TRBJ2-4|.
TGTGCCAGCAGCACCTCTAAACTAGCGTCGAGGGGAAACATTCAGTACTTC
CASSTSKLASRGNIQYF
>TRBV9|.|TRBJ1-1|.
TGTGCCAGCAGCGTAGGACTGACCTACACTGAAGCTTTCTTT
CASSVGLTYTEAFF
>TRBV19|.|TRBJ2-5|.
TGTGCCAGTAGTATACATATTCAAGAGACCCAGTACTTC
CASSIHIQETQYF
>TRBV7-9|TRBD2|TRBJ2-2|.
TGTGCCAGCAGCCCCAGTAGGCTAGCGGGAGAGTCCGGGGAGCTGTTTTTT
CASSPSRLAGESGELFF
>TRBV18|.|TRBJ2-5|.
TGTGCCAGCTCCCCACAGGCAGGGGCCGAGACCCAGTACTTC
CASSPQAGAETQYF
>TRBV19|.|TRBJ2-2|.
TGTGCCAGTAGTATCGCCCGGACCCTGGACACCGGGGAGCTGTTTTTT
CASSIARTLDTGELFF
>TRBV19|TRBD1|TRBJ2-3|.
TGTGCCAGTATGACAGGGCGCGGCACAGATACGCAGTATTTT
CASMTGRGTDTQYF
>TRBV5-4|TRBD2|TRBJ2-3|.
TGTGCCAGCAGTTTCTCCCTAGCGGGAGGGGATACGCAGTATTTT
CASSFSLAGGDTQYF
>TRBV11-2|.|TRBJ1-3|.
TGTGCCAGCAGCTTAGGTCGGGCTTTCTCTGGAAACACCATATATTTT
CASSLGRAFSGNTIYF
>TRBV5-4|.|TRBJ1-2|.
TGTGCCAGCAGCCCCCCCAGGAGGAGAGGACTACACCATGGCTACACCTTC
CASSPPRRRGLHHGYTF
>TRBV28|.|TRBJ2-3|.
TGTGCCAGCAGTCCCAGTGTCCGGAATACGCAGTATTTT
CASSPSVRNTQYF
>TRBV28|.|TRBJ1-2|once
TGTGCCAGCAGTCAACCTGGGAACCAGGGCTACACCTTC
CASSQPGNQGYTF
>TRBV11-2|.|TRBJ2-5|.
TGTGCCAGCAGCTTTGGGGGGCGAAGCCAAGAGACCCAGTACTTC
CASSFGGRSQETQYF
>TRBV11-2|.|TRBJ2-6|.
TGTGCCAGCAGCGTACAGGGTGGTGGGGCCAACGTCCTGACTTTC
CASSVQGGGANVLTF
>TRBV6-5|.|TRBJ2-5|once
TGTGCCAGCAGTTATGTGCGGGGGCCAGGGGAGACCCAGTACTTC
CASSYVRGPGETQYF
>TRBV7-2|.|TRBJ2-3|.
TGTGCCAGCAGCTCGAGCCGTCGGCGGACTAGCACAGATACGCAGTATTTT
CASSSSRRRTSTDTQYF
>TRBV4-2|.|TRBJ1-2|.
TGTGCCAGCAGCCAAGACTCGCAGGGTGGGGGGCGCGGCTATGGCTACACCTTC
CASSQDSQGGGRGYGYTF
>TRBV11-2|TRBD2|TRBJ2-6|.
TGTGCCAGCAGCAGCGGGACTAGCTCTGGGGCCAACGTCCTGACTTTC
CASSSGTSSGANVLTF
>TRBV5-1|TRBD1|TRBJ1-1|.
TGCGCCAGCAGCTCGCTGACAGGGGCTAACACTGAAGCTTTCTTT
CASSSLTGANTEAFF
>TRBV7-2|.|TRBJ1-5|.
TGTGCCAGCAGCTTAGGTGGCGTCAATCAGCCCCAGCATTTT
CASSLGGVNQPQHF
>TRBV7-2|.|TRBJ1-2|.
TGTGCCAGCAGCTTTCGTGACAGCAACTATGGCTACACCTTC
CASSFRDSNYGYTF
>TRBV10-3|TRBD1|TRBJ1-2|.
TGTGCCATCAGTGACCCGGACAGGGGAGGCCTTTTCTATGGCTACACCTTC
CAISDPDRGGLFYGYTF
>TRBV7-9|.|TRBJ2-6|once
TGTGCCATCGGATCGGGGCCCGTTTTCTCTGGGGCCAACGTCCTGACTTTC
CAIGSGPVFSGANVLTF
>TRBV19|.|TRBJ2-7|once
TGTGCCAGTAGTATTGACAGGTCCTACGAGCAGTACTTC
CASSIDRSYEQYF
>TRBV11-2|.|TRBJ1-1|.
TGTGCCAGCAGCTCGCAGACAGATACTGAAGCTTTCTTT
CASSSQTDTEAFF
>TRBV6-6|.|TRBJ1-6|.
TGTGCCAGCAGTTCCGACCTAAATTCACCCCTCCACTTT
CASSSDLNSPLHF
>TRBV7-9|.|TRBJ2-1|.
TGTGCCAGCAGCTTAGACATCAGGGAGCAGTTCTTC
CASSLDIREQFF
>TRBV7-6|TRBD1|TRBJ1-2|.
TGTGCCAGCAGCCCTAGGACAGGGGGCAACTATGGCTACACCTTC
CASSPRTGGNYGYTF
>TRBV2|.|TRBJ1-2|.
TGTGCCAGCAGTGTGGTCAGTCACTATGGCTACACCTTC
CASSVVSHYGYTF
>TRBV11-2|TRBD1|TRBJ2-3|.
TGTGCCAGCAGCCAATACAGGGGATTCACAGATACGCAGTATTTT
CASSQYRGFTDTQYF
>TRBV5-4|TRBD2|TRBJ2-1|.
TGTGCCAGCAGCTTGGGGGGACTAGTTCGCGAGCAGTTCTTC
CASSLGGLVREQFF
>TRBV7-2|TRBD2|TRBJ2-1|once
TGTGCCAGCAGCCCCCTAGGACTAGCGGGGGGGGAGCAGTTCTTC
CASSPLGLAGGEQFF
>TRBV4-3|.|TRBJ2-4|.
TGCGCCAGCAGCCAAGACCGACAGGGAGGCATTCAGTACTTC
CASSQDRQGGIQYF
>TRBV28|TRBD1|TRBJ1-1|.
TGTGCCAGCAGTTCCCACGACAGGGGTTTGAACACTGAAGCTTTCTTT
CASSSHDRGLNTEAFF
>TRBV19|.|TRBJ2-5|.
TGTGCCAGTAGTGGCCTACAAGAGACCCAGTACTTC
CASSGLQETQYF
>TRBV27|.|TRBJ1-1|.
TGTGCCAGCAGTCCGCCCCCGGGGGGTTGGGAGAACACTGAAGCTTTCTTT
CASSPPPGGWENTEAFF
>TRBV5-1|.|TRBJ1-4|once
TGCGCCAGCAGCTTGGCGTCAGGGTCGGGGGAAAAACTGTTTTTT
CASSLASGSGEKLFF
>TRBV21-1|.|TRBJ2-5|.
TGTGCCAGCAGGTCAGCCGTAGCTACACTCTCTGAGACCCAGTACTTC
CASRSAVATLSETQYF
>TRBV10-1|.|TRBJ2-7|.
TGCGCCAGCAGTGGGGGGCCCTACGAGCAGTACTTC
CASSGGPYEQYF
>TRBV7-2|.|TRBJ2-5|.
TGTGCCAGCAGCCCGGGGACGGAAGAGACCCAGTACTTC
CASSPGTEETQYF
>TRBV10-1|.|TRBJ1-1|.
TGCGCCACCACAATTGGGACTGAAGCTTTCTTT
CATTIGTEAFF